The following is a T cell receptor (beta chain) sequence with its context. Its antigen remains unidentified. Base qualities are not recorded, but no much larger clone differs from it by a single base. The record originates from a study of blood T cell repertoires in COVID-19 (TCRdb year 2020). Background for the entire study: Collaborator samples came from the United States, Italy and Spain and covered acute and convalescent phases of COVID-19. The material from the prospective study consisted of cDNA or gDNA derived from T cells, B-cell-depleted T cells, or PBMCs. Deeply sampled blood TCRbeta repertoires from subjects exposed to, actively infected with, or recovered from COVID-19 were included in the dataset. The repertoires were made available in a free public database intended to serve as a resource for research on the immune response to SARS-CoV-2. The samples were drawn from the first 160 participants of the ongoing ImmuneRACE study and from more than 1,000 subjects provided by 6 global collaborators. The sample metadata nearly always contained a de-identified subject ID, COVID-19 status, age in years and sex. HLA class I and class II types, where available, came from metadata supplied by the sample provider rather than from assay-based typing. Study-wide findings and limitations: How much clinical and demographic metadata was included differed by source and by participant, and the metadata was provided uncurated.

Collaborating institutions collected whole blood in K2EDTA tubes following their own protocols. Collaborator samples were shipped for TCRbeta analysis as frozen whole blood, isolated PBMCs, or DNA extracted from either sample type. Trimming accounts for 3 bases at V and 11 bases at J, while the number of junction bases matched to no gene is 4. The CDR3 runs 15 amino acids, cysteine and phenylalanine included. The retained sequence is limited to the CDR3, 45 bases, with the frame set at the first base. CDR1 LGHDT and CDR2 YNNKEL were looked up in the germline V gene (reference sequence). TCRbeta CDR3 regions were amplified from genomic DNA by means of the immunoSEQ Assay, a bias-controlled multiplex PCR. For the original study's pipeline: The number of nucleated cells in each sample was estimated from the amplification of reference gene primers within the assay. To quantify the absolute abundance of each unique TCRbeta CDR3 rearrangement, sequence reads were collapsed and filtered. Productive Simpson clonality was computed per sample as the square root of Simpson's diversity index over productive rearrangements. TCRdb re-hosts the immuneACCESS table, in-frame sequences only. Its copies lack some clones; in the studies checked, an unresolved V gene accounts for under half of them, and the cause for the rest is not known. V and J calls and clone size are copied from that table; D and trimming were computed from the DNA. The sample table contains some 190,000 clones; only one count was recorded for less than 90% of them. The top ten constitute about 20% of the sample.

The sample comprised peripheral blood. The receptor chain draws on TRBV3-1 (or the pseudogene TRBV3-2) and TRBJ2-1; TRBD2 agrees with 16 junctional bases. The receptor was isolated from a human donor in a cohort sampled during active COVID-19. The DNA sequence reads TGTGCCAGCAGCCAGGGACTAGCGGGAGGGCCACAGCAGTTCTTC. Translated, this gives CASSQGLAGGPQQFF.